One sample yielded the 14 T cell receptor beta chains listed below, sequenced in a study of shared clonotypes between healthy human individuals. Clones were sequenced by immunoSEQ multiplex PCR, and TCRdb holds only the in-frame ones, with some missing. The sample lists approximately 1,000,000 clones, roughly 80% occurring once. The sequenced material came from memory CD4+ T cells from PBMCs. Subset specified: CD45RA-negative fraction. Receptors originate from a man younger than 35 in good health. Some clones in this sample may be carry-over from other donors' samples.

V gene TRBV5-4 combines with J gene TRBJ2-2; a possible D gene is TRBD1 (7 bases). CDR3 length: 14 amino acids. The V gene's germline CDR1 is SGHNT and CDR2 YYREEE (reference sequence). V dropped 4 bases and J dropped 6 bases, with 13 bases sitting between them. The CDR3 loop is CASSTQGGAGELFF. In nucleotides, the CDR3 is TGTGCCAGCAGCACGCAGGGGGGTGCCGGGGAGCTGTTTTTT.

For the CDR3, the DNA is TGTGCCAGCAGCGCTACCGGGACTTCGAACACTGAAGCTTTCTTT. The encoded protein is CASSATGTSNTEAFF. This chain connects TRBV27 to TRBJ1-1, with TRBD1 as a possible D gene (5 bases). In germline, CDR1 is MNHEY, CDR2 SMNVEV (reference sequence). There are 15 residues in the CDR3. Trimming removed 6 bases from V and 1 base from J, with 15 bases in between.

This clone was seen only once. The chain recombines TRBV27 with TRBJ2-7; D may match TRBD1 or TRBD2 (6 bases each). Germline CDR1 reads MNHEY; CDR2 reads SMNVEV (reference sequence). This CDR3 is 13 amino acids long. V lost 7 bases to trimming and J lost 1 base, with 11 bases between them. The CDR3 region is CASKGGNSYEQYF. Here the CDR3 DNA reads TGTGCCAGCAAGGGGGGTAATTCCTACGAGCAGTACTTC.

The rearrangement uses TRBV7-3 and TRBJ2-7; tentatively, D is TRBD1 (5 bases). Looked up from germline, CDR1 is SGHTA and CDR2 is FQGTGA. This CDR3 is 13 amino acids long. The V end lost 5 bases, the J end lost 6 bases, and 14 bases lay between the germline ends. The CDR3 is CASSVSRGAEQYF. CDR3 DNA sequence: TGTGCCAGCAGCGTTAGTAGGGGCGCCGAGCAGTACTTC.

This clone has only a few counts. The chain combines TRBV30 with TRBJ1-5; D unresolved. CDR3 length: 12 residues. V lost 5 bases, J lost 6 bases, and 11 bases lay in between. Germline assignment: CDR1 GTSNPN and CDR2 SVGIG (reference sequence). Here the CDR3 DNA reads TGTGCCTGGGGACTCTACGGTCAGCCCCAGCATTTT. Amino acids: CAWGLYGQPQHF.

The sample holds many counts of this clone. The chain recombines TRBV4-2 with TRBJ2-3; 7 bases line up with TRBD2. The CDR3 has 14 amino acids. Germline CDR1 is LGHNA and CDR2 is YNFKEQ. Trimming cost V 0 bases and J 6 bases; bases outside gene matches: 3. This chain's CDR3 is CASSQELAWDTQYF. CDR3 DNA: TGTGCCAGCAGCCAAGAACTAGCGTGGGATACGCAGTATTTT.

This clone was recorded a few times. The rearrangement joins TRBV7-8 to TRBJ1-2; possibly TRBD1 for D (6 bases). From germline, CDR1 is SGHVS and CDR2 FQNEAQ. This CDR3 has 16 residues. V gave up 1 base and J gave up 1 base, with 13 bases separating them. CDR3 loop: CASSLEVGQNNYGYTF. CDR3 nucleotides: TGTGCCAGCAGCTTAGAGGTGGGACAAAATAACTATGGCTACACCTTC.

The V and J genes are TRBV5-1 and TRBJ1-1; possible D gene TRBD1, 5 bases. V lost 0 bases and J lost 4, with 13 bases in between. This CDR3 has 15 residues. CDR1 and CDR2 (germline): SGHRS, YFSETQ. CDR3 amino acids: CASSLGREGITEAFF. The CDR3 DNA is TGCGCCAGCAGCTTGGGCAGGGAGGGGATCACTGAAGCTTTCTTT. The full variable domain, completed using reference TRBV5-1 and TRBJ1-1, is KAGVTQTPRYLIKTRGQQVTLSCSPISGHRSVSWYQQTPGQGLQFLFEYFSETQRNKGNFPGRFSGRQFSNSRSEMNVSTLELGDSALYLCASSLGREGITEAFFGQGTRLTVV.

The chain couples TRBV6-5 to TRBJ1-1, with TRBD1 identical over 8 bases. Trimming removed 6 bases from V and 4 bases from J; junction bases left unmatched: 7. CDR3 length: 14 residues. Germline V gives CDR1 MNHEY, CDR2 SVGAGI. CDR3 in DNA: TGTGCCAGCAGCATGACAGGGGTGGGCACTGAAGCTTTCTTT. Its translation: CASSMTGVGTEAFF.

The CDR3: CASSLVRWDEQFF. Written as DNA, the CDR3 is TGTGCCAGCAGCTTAGTCAGGTGGGATGAGCAGTTCTTC. The chain uses TRBV11-3 and TRBJ2-1, with D unresolved. Looked up from germline, CDR1 is SGHNT and CDR2 is YENEEA. This CDR3 region has 13 residues. V was trimmed by 1 base and J by 8 bases, leaving 9 bases between them.

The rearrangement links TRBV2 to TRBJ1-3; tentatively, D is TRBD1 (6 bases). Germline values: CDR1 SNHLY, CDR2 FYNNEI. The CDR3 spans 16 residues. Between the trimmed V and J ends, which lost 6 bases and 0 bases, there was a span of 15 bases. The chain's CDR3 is CASRLLGGGSGNTIYF. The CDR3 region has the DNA TGTGCCAGCAGATTGTTGGGGGGCGGCTCTGGAAACACCATATATTTT.

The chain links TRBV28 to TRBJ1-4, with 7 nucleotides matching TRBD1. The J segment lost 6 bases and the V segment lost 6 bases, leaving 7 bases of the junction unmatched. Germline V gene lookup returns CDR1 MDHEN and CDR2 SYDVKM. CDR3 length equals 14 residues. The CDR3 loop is CASRTQGGDEKLFF. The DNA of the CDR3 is TGTGCCAGCAGGACCCAAGGGGGCGATGAAAAACTGTTTTTT. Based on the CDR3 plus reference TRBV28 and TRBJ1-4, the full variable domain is DVKVTQSSRYLVKRTGEKVFLECVQDMDHENMFWYRQDPGLGLRLIYFSYDVKMKEKGDIPEGYSVSREKKERFSLILESASTNQTSMYLCASRTQGGDEKLFFGSGTQLSVL.

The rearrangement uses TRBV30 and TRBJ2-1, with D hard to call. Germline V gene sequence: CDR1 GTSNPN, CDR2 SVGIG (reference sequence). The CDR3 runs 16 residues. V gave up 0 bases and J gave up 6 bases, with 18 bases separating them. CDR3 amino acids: CAWSVVFWVGPNEQFF. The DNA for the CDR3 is TGTGCCTGGAGTGTAGTCTTTTGGGTAGGGCCCAATGAGCAGTTCTTC.

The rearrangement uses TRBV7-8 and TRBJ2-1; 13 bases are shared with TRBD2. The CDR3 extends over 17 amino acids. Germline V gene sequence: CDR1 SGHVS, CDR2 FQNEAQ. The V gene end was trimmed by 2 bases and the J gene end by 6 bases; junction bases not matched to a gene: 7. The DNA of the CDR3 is TGTGCCAGCAGCTTATACGACGGACTAGCGGGAGCCAATGAGCAGTTCTTC. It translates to CASSLYDGLAGANEQFF.